These 10 T cell receptor beta chains were all obtained from the same sample, sequenced in a study of OX40 agonist ivuxolimab in advanced cancers. TCRdb's table, derived via immunoSEQ multiplex PCR, lists solely in-frame clones and lacks some. The sample has tens of thousands of clones, around 86% seen once. The sample in question was CD4+ or CD8+ T cells sorted from blood, obtained in a trial of the OX40 agonist ivuxolimab. These receptors were taken from an adult with an advanced solid tumor such as melanoma, head and neck, liver or kidney cancer.

V usage is TRBV28 and J usage is TRBJ1-1; 8 nucleotides line up with TRBD1. The V gene end was trimmed by 4 bases and the J gene end by 0 bases; junction bases not matched to a gene: 7. Germline CDR1 is MDHEN and CDR2 is SYDVKM. The CDR3 totals 16 residues. The CDR3 protein is CASSSRTGSMNTEAFF. The CDR3 region has the DNA TGTGCCAGCAGTTCACGGACAGGGTCCATGAACACTGAAGCTTTCTTT.

The chain links TRBV19 to TRBJ1-5; 9 bases align to TRBD1. Germline CDR1 LNHDA, CDR2 SQIVND (reference sequence). The CDR3 is 16 residues long. Trimming cost V 7 bases and J 5 bases; bases outside gene matches: 12. Written as DNA, the CDR3 is TGTGCCAGTACCCCAGGGGACAGGGAGTTGGATCAGCCCCAGCATTTT. It codes for CASTPGDRELDQPQHF.

The gene calls are TRBV7-2 and TRBJ1-1; no firm D call. From germline, CDR1 is SGHTA and CDR2 FQGNSA. Trimming took off 3 bases at V and 1 base at J, with 9 bases between the two ends. This CDR3 is built from 14 residues. This chain's CDR3 is CASSFSPGNTEAFF. Written as DNA, the CDR3 is TGTGCCAGCAGCTTTTCCCCAGGGAACACTGAAGCTTTCTTT.

V and J are TRBV2 and TRBJ1-5, with D possibly matching TRBD1 (6 bases). Looked up from germline, CDR1 is SNHLY and CDR2 is FYNNEI. The CDR3 extends over 16 amino acids. V lost 3 bases, J lost 4 bases, and 16 bases lay in between. The CDR3 protein is CASSDVWRGGNQPQHF. CDR3 DNA sequence: TGTGCCAGCAGTGACGTGTGGAGGGGGGGGAATCAGCCCCAGCATTTT.

The gene calls are TRBV18 and TRBJ2-6; the D call may be TRBD1 or TRBD2 (5 bases each). CDR1 and CDR2 from the germline V gene are KGHSH and LQKENI. The ends were cut back, 2 bases at V and 1 base at J, with 15 bases in the middle. The CDR3 contains 18 residues. This CDR3 reads CASSPVGPERSGANVLTF. The CDR3 DNA follows: TGTGCCAGCTCACCAGTGGGACCCGAGAGATCTGGGGCCAACGTCCTGACTTTC.

The V gene is TRBV9, the J gene TRBJ2-2, with D possibly TRBD2 on 6 matching bases. CDR3 length equals 15 residues. The germline V gene has CDR1 SGDLS and CDR2 YYNGEE. The V end was cut by 2 bases, the J end by 7 bases, with 15 bases between. The CDR3 here is CASSVARGLGGELFF. CDR3 bases: TGTGCCAGCAGCGTCGCCCGGGGGTTGGGCGGGGAGCTGTTTTTT.

The chain recombines TRBV7-8 with TRBJ2-3, with TRBD2 as a possible D gene (6 bases). The germline CDR1 and CDR2 sequences are SGHVS and FQNEAQ. V was pared by 5 bases and J by 4 bases, with 16 bases between. This CDR3 comprises 15 residues. CDR3 nucleotides: TGTGCCAGCAGCCCTGCGGGGCAGGGCGCAGATACGCAGTATTTT. Protein sequence: CASSPAGQGADTQYF.

The chain carries TRBV9 and TRBJ2-2; TRBD2 is a possible D gene (5 bases). V was shortened by 2 bases and J by 7 bases, with 21 bases between the two germline ends. Germline CDR1 and CDR2: SGDLS and YYNGEE. The CDR3 contains 17 residues. The CDR3 nucleotides are TGTGCCAGCAGCGTCGCGGAGGCGAGGACTGGGATCGGGGAGCTGTTTTTT. Its translation: CASSVAEARTGIGELFF.

The chain has TRBV7-9 and TRBJ2-5; 12 bases fit TRBD2. The length of the CDR3 is 16 residues. Looked up from germline, CDR1 is SEHNR and CDR2 is FQNEAQ (reference sequence). The V segment lost 4 bases and the J segment 1 base; nucleotides outside the gene matches: 4. CDR3 bases: TGTGCCAGCAGCTACCCGACTAGCGGGGGCCAAGAGACCCAGTACTTC. Protein: CASSYPTSGGQETQYF.

This chain connects TRBV6-5 to TRBJ1-1; a possible D gene is TRBD1 (5 bases). The CDR3 is 12 amino acids. V was clipped by 8 bases and J by 4 bases, with 11 bases between them. Germline lookup yields CDR1 MNHEY and CDR2 SVGAGI. The CDR3 here is CASAGPGTEAFF. The CDR3 nucleotides read TGTGCCAGCGCAGGGCCGGGCACTGAAGCTTTCTTT.